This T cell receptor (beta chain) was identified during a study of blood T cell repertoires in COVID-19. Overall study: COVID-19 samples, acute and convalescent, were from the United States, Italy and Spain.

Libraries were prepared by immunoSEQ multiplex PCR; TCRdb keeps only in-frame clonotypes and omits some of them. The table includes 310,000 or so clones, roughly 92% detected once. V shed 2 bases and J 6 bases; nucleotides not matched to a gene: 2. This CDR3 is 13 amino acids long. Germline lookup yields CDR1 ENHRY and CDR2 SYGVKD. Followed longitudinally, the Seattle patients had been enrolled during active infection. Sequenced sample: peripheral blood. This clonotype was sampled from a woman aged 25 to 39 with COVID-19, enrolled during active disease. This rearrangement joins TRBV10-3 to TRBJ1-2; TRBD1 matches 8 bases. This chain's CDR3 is CAISEGQGDGYTF. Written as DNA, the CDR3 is TGTGCCATCAGTGAGGGACAGGGTGATGGCTACACCTTC.